The clone carrying this T cell receptor beta chain was detected ten times or more. Antigen: not known. V lost 3 bases and J lost 0, with 9 bases in between. CDR1 and CDR2 from the germline V gene are MDHEN and SYDVKM. The CDR3 has 15 amino acids. This record comes from a study of early T cells in non-severe SARS-CoV-2 infection. For the study at large: The authors sequenced bulk RNA from unsorted whole blood, leaving chains unpaired.

General observations from the study: There was a bias toward anti-spike CD8 responses in VDJdb matching, which missed private and CD4 specificities.

Unique molecular identifiers were added to individual cDNA molecules. Using its own MiXCR run on the 5' RACE reads, TCRdb lists one record per CDR3 protein. The sample contains approximately 77,000 distinct CDR3 sequences, about 12% of which appear only once. This clonotype was obtained from an adult who was a healthcare worker with PCR-confirmed SARS-CoV-2 infection or an uninfected control (not recorded which). Sequencing was done on a sample of whole blood. The chain joins TRBV28 to TRBJ2-1; D gene ambiguous. The CDR3 nucleotides read TGTGCCAGCAGTTTGGCGGTGTCCTCCTACAATGAGCAGTTCTTC. Protein: CASSLAVSSYNEQFF.